This T cell receptor (beta chain) was recorded in a study of PD-1 blockade in classical Hodgkin lymphoma. All patients relapsed after autologous stem cell transplantation, and brentuximab vedotin exposure varied. V was trimmed by 5 bases and J by 1 base, leaving 8 bases between them. The CDR3 spans 14 residues. The V gene's germline CDR1 is SGHAT and CDR2 FQNNGV. Method: immunoSEQ multiplex PCR; TCRdb's copy keeps in-frame clones and lacks some. The sample contains 50,000 to 75,000 clones, about 91% of which appear only once. The source of this sequence is a human donor with classical Hodgkin lymphoma. The sample consisted of peripheral blood mononuclear cells (PBMCs), taken at baseline. V is TRBV11-2 and J is TRBJ2-2; D uncertain. In DNA, the CDR3 is TGTGCCAGCAGCATGACGGGGAACACCGGGGAGCTGTTTTTT. This sequence encodes CASSMTGNTGELFF.